The 10 T cell receptor beta chains given below trace back to one sample, sequenced in a study of early stage breast cancer tumors. Assay: immunoSEQ multiplex PCR; the TCRdb copy retains only in-frame clones and omits some. This table has about 51,000 clones, around 78% appearing once. Specimen: blood. The receptors here all came from a person between 35 and 49 years old with breast cancer.

By share of the sample, this clone is medium-sized. V is TRBV21-1 and J is TRBJ2-2; TRBD2 is taken as the D call from the table, unchecked against the DNA. TRBV21-1 constitutes a pseudogene. This CDR3 has 11 residues. Here the CDR3 DNA reads TGTGCCCGGGTTGATACCGGGGAGCTGTTTTTT. Protein product: CARVDTGELFF.

About this clone: Other nucleotide sequences from this sample produce the same CDR3. The CDR3 nucleotides are TGTGCCAGCAGCCACCTAAGTAGCAATCAGCCCCAGCATTTT. It translates to CASSHLSSNQPQHF. The chain recombines TRBV4-2 with TRBJ1-5, with D unclear. The CDR3 runs 14 residues. Germline loops: CDR1 LGHNA, CDR2 YNFKEQ. Trimming left V 3 bases short and J 0 bases short, with 6 bases between.

This clone appeared a single time. The chain combines TRBV4-2 with TRBJ2-7; 10 bases are a match to TRBD2. Germline lookup yields CDR1 LGHNA and CDR2 YNFKEQ. The CDR3 runs 15 residues. With V trimmed by 4 bases and J by 3 bases, 6 bases remained unmatched. Written as DNA, the CDR3 is TGTGCCAGCAGCCCGAAGACTAGCGGGTACTACGAGCAGTACTTC. This gives the protein CASSPKTSGYYEQYF.

The chain joins TRBV29-1 to TRBJ1-2; D is uncertain. CDR1 and CDR2 from the germline V gene are SQVTM and ANQGSEA. The CDR3 is 14 amino acids. V shed 0 bases and J shed 4 bases, with 12 bases lying between them. The CDR3 here is CSVEDNEDTYGYTF. The CDR3 DNA sequence: TGCAGCGTTGAAGATAATGAGGATACCTATGGCTACACCTTC.

This clone was seen just once. CDR3 loop: CASSSPRGAKNIQYF. The CDR3 nucleotides read TGTGCCAGCAGTTCCCCCAGGGGAGCCAAAAACATTCAGTACTTC. The chain is built from TRBV28 and TRBJ2-4, with D tentatively TRBD1 (6 bases). The CDR3 is made up of 15 amino acids. The V gene lost 4 bases and the J gene lost 0 bases, with 10 bases spanning the gap. Germline loops: CDR1 MDHEN, CDR2 SYDVKM.

The chain has TRBV4-1 and TRBJ2-5; TRBD2 matches at 8 bases. Germline CDR1 reads MGHRA; CDR2 reads YSYEKL. The ends lost 4 bases at V and 1 base at J; junction bases unmatched: 8. The CDR3 consists of 16 residues. The CDR3 DNA is TGCGCCAGCAGCCGCTTGAGCGGGGGAATCCAAGAGACCCAGTACTTC. As protein: CASSRLSGGIQETQYF.

The V call is TRBV2, the J call TRBJ1-4, with a weak D call TRBD1 (5 bases). The CDR3 is made up of 15 amino acids. CDR1 SNHLY and CDR2 FYNNEI come from the germline V gene. V lost 2 bases to trimming and J lost 3 bases, with 10 bases between them. For the CDR3, the DNA is TGTGCCAGCAGTGAAATAAGGGGCTCTAATGAAAAACTGTTTTTT. Its translation: CASSEIRGSNEKLFF.

The V call is TRBV7-9, the J call TRBJ1-1; D possibly corresponds to TRBD1 (6 bases). CDR3 length: 15 amino acids. From germline, CDR1 is SEHNR and CDR2 FQNEAQ (reference sequence). V gave up 3 bases and J gave up 3 bases, with 14 bases separating them. CDR3 sequence: CASSLRGAADTEAFF. In nucleotides, the CDR3 is TGTGCCAGCAGCTTGAGGGGGGCAGCGGACACTGAAGCTTTCTTT.

The rearrangement links TRBV5-1 to TRBJ2-3; TRBD2 matches 9 bases. Germline V gene sequence: CDR1 SGHRS, CDR2 YFSETQ. V shed 6 bases and J 0 bases; nucleotides not matched to a gene: 8. There are 16 residues in the CDR3. This CDR3 is CASTLSGTSSTDTQYF. The DNA of the CDR3 is TGCGCCAGCACCCTTTCAGGGACTAGCAGCACAGATACGCAGTATTTT.

This chain links TRBV6-4 with TRBJ2-3, with 9 nucleotides matching TRBD2. V was pared by 5 bases and J by 4 bases, with 7 bases of the junction left unmatched. CDR3 length: 15 residues. Germline V gene data show CDR1 as MRHNA and CDR2 as SNTAGT. DNA for the CDR3: TGTGCCAGCAGTCTATTGGCGGGAGGGGCAGATACGCAGTATTTT. It translates to CASSLLAGGADTQYF.